A selection of T cell receptor beta chains follows, all from one sample in a study of T-cell memory formation after mild COVID-19. TCRdb passed the 5' RACE reads through MiXCR, listing each CDR3 protein once. This table has 450,000 to 650,000 distinct CDR3 sequences, roughly 21% appearing once. Sequenced: PBMCs or a T cell subset sorted from them (not recorded which). These receptor sequences come from an adult woman who had mild COVID-19 (a few samples of this study predate the infection). Cell type and time point are not known. The CDR3 runs from the conserved cysteine through the conserved F or W. The D gene is left open where the match is weak. A row's size may be missing; if present it is once, few, many or a size class.

TRBJ1-5	NA	TRBV6-4	NA	CASSEWGNHNQPQHF	TGTGCCAGCAGTGAATGGGGAAACCACAATCAGCCCCAGCATTTT
TRBJ2-7	NA	TRBV4-3	NA	CASSQDHGGDSYEQYF	TGCGCCAGCAGCCAAGATCATGGGGGCGACTCCTACGAGCAGTACTTC
TRBJ2-1	many	TRBV5-1	TRBD1	CASSLVPRGSYNEQFF	TGCGCCAGCAGCTTGGTTCCCAGGGGGTCCTACAATGAGCAGTTCTTC
TRBJ2-7	NA	TRBV7-6	NA	CASSLLGVGASNEQYF	TGTGCCAGCAGCCTATTGGGTGTGGGGGCGAGCAACGAGCAGTACTTC
TRBJ2-1	few	TRBV29-1	TRBD2	CSVLAGAFYNEQFF	TGCAGCGTGTTAGCGGGGGCCTTCTACAATGAGCAGTTCTTC
TRBJ2-7	many	TRBV7-6	TRBD2	CASSSLAGPADEQYF	TGTGCCAGCAGCTCCTTAGCGGGTCCGGCCGACGAGCAGTACTTC
TRBJ2-3	few	TRBV7-6	TRBD2	CASSLAGLAGGDTQYF	TGTGCCAGCAGCTTAGCCGGTCTAGCGGGGGGAGATACGCAGTATTTT
TRBJ1-1	few	TRBV24-1	TRBD1	CATSGSGTVNTEAFF	TGTGCCACCAGTGGATCCGGGACAGTGAACACTGAAGCTTTCTTT
TRBJ2-7	NA	TRBV29-1	NA	CSVEWENSYEQYF	TGCAGCGTTGAATGGGAAAACTCCTACGAGCAGTACTTC
TRBJ1-1	NA	TRBV18	NA	CASSQDAGSLTEAFF	TGTGCCAGCTCCCAGGACGCGGGTTCCCTCACTGAAGCTTTCTTT
TRBJ2-7	once	TRBV28	TRBD1	CASSPKGQGPYEQYF	TGTGCCAGCAGCCCCAAGGGACAGGGACCCTACGAGCAGTACTTC
TRBJ1-2	NA	TRBV2	NA	CANSGQTALGYTF	TGTGCCAATAGCGGACAGACGGCCCTCGGCTACACCTTC
TRBJ2-1	few	TRBV12-3/TRBV12-4	NA	CASSLAGSEGLEQFF	TGTGCCAGCAGTTTAGCGGGCTCCGAGGGCCTTGAGCAGTTCTTC
TRBJ2-1	many	TRBV29-1	NA	CSVCPGASYNEQFF	TGCAGCGTGTGCCCGGGCGCGTCCTACAATGAGCAGTTCTTC
TRBJ2-3	NA	TRBV3-1	NA	CASSQDTDTQYF	TGTGCCAGCAGCCAGGACACAGATACGCAGTATTTT
TRBJ2-3	many	TRBV25-1	TRBD2	CASSVGLGGDTQYF	TGTGCCAGCAGTGTGGGACTAGGAGGAGATACGCAGTATTTT
TRBJ2-3	NA	TRBV5-1	NA	CASSRTAAADTQYF	TGCGCCAGCAGCCGAACAGCCGCAGCAGATACGCAGTATTTT
TRBJ2-7	NA	TRBV30	NA	CAWDDRTYEQYF	TGTGCCTGGGACGACAGGACCTACGAGCAGTACTTC
TRBJ2-7	NA	TRBV6-6	NA	CATQGPGVYEQYF	TGTGCCACGCAAGGCCCGGGGGTCTACGAGCAGTACTTC
TRBJ2-7	NA	TRBV7-8	TRBD2	CASSLVRTSGSSYEQYF	TGTGCCAGCAGCTTAGTTAGGACTAGCGGGAGCTCCTACGAGCAGTACTTC
TRBJ2-3	NA	TRBV5-1	NA	CASSKLWTDTQYF	TGCGCCAGCAGTAAGTTATGGACAGATACGCAGTATTTT
TRBJ2-5	NA	TRBV30	TRBD2	CAWSGLAGMETQYF	TGTGCCTGGAGTGGGCTAGCGGGGATGGAGACCCAGTACTTC
TRBJ1-1	NA	TRBV19	TRBD1	CASTLGTVNTEAFF	TGTGCCAGTACTCTTGGGACAGTGAACACTGAAGCTTTCTTT
TRBJ2-3	NA	TRBV20-1	TRBD2	CSARQSGRGADTQYF	TGCAGTGCTAGGCAAAGCGGGAGGGGGGCAGATACGCAGTATTTT
TRBJ1-1	few	TRBV24-1	TRBD1	CATSGQGTEAFF	TGTGCCACCTCGGGACAGGGGACTGAAGCTTTCTTT
TRBJ1-5	NA	TRBV5-6	NA	CASRFACRSYSNQPQHF	TGTGCCAGCAGGTTTGCTTGTAGGTCCTATAGCAATCAGCCCCAGCATTTT
TRBJ2-1	NA	TRBV5-1	TRBD2	CASSTLAGGYEQFF	TGCGCCAGCAGCACCCTAGCGGGAGGGTATGAGCAGTTCTTC
TRBJ2-5	NA	TRBV20-1	TRBD1	CSGLWGRGPETQYF	TGCAGTGGGCTCTGGGGAAGGGGGCCAGAGACCCAGTACTTC
TRBJ1-6	NA	TRBV25-1	NA	CASSVGTLNANSPLHF	TGTGCCAGCAGTGTCGGGACACTTAACGCGAATTCACCCCTCCACTTT
TRBJ1-1	once	TRBV24-1	NA	CATSRKGGTEAFF	TGTGCCACCAGTCGGAAGGGGGGCACTGAAGCTTTCTTT
TRBJ2-1	few	TRBV20-1	TRBD2	CSARERRLAAFNEQFF	TGCAGTGCTAGAGAGAGGAGACTAGCGGCATTCAATGAGCAGTTCTTC
TRBJ2-7	NA	TRBV7-6	NA	CASSLRGGPAYEQYF	TGTGCCAGCAGTCTTAGAGGGGGTCCTGCCTACGAGCAGTACTTC
TRBJ1-1	few	TRBV5-8	NA	CASSLIAVRMNTEAFF	TGTGCCAGCAGCTTGATCGCCGTCAGGATGAACACTGAAGCTTTCTTT